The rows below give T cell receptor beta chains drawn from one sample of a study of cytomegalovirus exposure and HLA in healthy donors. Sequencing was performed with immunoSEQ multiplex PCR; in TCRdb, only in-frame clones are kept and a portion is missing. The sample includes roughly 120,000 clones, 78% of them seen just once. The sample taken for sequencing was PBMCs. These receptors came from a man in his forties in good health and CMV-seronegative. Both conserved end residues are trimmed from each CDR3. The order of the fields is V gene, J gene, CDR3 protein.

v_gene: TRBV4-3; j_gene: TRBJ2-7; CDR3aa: ASSQSTAVTGYEQY
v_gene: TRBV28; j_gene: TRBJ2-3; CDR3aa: ASSPDRSSRVTDTQY
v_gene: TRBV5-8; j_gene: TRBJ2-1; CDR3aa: ASRREYNEQF
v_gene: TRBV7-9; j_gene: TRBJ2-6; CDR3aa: ASSPPRGANVLT
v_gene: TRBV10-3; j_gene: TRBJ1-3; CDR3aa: AISETGGISGNTIY
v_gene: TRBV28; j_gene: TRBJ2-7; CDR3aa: ASSFRGTGVGEQY
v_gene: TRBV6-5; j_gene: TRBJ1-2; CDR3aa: ASSYSGQGPGYT
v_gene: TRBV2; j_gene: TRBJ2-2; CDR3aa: ASNRAGELF
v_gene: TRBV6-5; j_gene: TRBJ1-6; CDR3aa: ASSYSTSSYNSPLH
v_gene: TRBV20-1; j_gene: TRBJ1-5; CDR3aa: SALTDQPQH
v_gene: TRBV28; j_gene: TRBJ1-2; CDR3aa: ASGQLYGYT
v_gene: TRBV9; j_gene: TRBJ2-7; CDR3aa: ASSVAGDYEGYEQY
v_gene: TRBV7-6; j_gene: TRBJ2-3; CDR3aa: ASSLVTRADTQY
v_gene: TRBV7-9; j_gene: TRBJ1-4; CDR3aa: ASSLGQGVNEKLF
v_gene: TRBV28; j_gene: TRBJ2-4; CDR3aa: ASSVIQGAAKNIQY
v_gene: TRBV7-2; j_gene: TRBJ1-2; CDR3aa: ASSLVRYRGPSLYGYT
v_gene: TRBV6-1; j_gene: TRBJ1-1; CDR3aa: ASSLTGLDTEAF
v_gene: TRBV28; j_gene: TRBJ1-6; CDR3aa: ASTGSGSPLH
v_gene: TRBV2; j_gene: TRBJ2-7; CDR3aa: ASSDWTGSYEQY
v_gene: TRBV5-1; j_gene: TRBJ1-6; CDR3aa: ASSLQGYNSPLH
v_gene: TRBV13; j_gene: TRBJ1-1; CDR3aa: ASSLGPKTGTEAF
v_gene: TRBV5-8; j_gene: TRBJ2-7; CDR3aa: ASIAGGWRKYEQY
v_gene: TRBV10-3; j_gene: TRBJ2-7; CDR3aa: AISGTANYEQY
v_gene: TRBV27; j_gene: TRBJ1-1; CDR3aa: ASRSGGGRTEAF
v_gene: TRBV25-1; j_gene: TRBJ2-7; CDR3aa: ASSHGQGRPYEQY
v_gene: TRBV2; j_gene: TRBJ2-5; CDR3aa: ASSGQRVQETQY
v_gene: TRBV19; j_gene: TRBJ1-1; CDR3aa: ASSIRQGILEAF
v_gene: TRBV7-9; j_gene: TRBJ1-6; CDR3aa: ASSSGQHSPLH
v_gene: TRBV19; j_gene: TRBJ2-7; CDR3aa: ASSTRDRGSIYEQY
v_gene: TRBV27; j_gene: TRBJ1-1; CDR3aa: ASSSPTRYTEAF
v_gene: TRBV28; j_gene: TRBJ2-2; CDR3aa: ASRATGELF
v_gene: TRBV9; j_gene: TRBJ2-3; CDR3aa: ASSQNTDTQY
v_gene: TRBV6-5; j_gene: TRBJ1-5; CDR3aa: ASSPTNQPQH
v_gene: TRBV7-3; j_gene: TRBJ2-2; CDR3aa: ASSPGQGLGKTGELF
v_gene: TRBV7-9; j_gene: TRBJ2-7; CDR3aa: ASSRITSGISYEQY
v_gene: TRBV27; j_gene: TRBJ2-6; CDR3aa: ASSLSDSGANALT
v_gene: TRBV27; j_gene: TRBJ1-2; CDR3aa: ASCIRPGQTNYGYT
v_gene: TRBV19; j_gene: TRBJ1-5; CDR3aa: ASTPGGGYSNQPQH
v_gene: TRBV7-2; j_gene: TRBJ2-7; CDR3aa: ASSLAGASGGGGRNEQY
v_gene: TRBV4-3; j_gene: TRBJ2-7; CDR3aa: ASSQGTGGTYEQY
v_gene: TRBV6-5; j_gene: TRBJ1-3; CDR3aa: ASRRDTGNTIY
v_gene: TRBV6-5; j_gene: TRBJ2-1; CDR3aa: ASTDTSYNEQF
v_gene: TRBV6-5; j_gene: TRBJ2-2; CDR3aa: ASSPGTNTGELF
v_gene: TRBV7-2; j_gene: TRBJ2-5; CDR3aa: ASSFNGQGAKETQY
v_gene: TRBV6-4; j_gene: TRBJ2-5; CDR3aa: ARYRGLETQY
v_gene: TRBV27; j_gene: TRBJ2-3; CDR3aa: ASRRGSTDTQY
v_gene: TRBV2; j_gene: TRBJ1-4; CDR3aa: ASRTGTAQWANEKLF
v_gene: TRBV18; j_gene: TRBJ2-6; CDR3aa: ASSQALSGANVLT
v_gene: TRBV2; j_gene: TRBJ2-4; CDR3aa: ASTGRGDIQY
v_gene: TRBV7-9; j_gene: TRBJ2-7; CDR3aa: ASSLSLGPRGLEQY
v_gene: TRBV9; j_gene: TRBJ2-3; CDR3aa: ASSAGKQGTTDTQY
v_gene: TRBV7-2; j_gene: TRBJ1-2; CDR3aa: ASSANRQNGYT
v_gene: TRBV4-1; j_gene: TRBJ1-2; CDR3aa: ASSQGEIRGDYGYT